Below, 28 T cell receptor beta chains from the same sample are listed, as sequenced in a study of T cells in Graves' hyperthyroidism and ophthalmopathy. Template material for amplifying TCR beta CDR3 regions consisted of RNA transcripts. First-round RT-PCR of the TCR CDR3 relied on the HTBI primer set. One entry per CDR3 protein, called by TCRdb with MiXCR from the multiplex PCR reads. Altogether roughly 740,000 distinct CDR3 sequences are present, about 15% being singletons, with the ten largest covering 8.4%. Input material: blood. The source of these receptors is a man between 18 and 35 years old with Graves' hyperthyroidism.

This clonotype has a count of ten or more. The rearrangement joins TRBV6-2 or TRBV6-3 to TRBJ2-7, with 10 bases matching TRBD1. Germline lookup yields CDR1 MNHEY and CDR2 SVGEGT. There are 14 residues in the CDR3. V lost 6 bases, J lost 2 bases, and 4 bases stayed unmatched. CDR3 nucleotides: TGTGCCAGCAGACGGGGACAGGGGCCCTACGAGCAGTACTTC. It yields the protein CASRRGQGPYEQYF.

This clonotype was observed a handful of times. V and J are TRBV12-3 or TRBV12-4 and TRBJ1-2, with 9 nucleotides matching TRBD1. There are 13 residues in the CDR3. V was pared by 5 bases and J by 10 bases, with 8 bases of the junction left unmatched. The chain's CDR3 is CASSPPGQGAYTF. The CDR3 bases are TGTGCCAGCAGTCCACCGGGACAGGGTGCCTACACCTTC.

This clonotype was seen ten or more times. The V gene is TRBV28, the J gene TRBJ2-7, with TRBD2 matching 9 bases. The CDR3 covers 17 residues. Germline-derived CDR1 and CDR2 are MDHEN and SYDVKM. The V and J ends lost 3 bases and 3 bases, in that order; junction bases with no gene match: 12. The CDR3 DNA reads as TGTGCCAGCAGTTTTCGGGTAGCTAGCGGGAATAGCTACGAGCAGTACTTC. Its protein is CASSFRVASGNSYEQYF.

This clonotype was counted a few times. J is TRBJ2-5 and V is TRBV28; maybe TRBD1 (5 bases). This CDR3 has 14 residues. Trimming cost V 5 bases and J 3 bases, with 13 bases left between them. The V gene's germline CDR1 is MDHEN and CDR2 SYDVKM. The DNA of the CDR3 is TGTGCCAGCAGTGGGGCCCGTGGGAAAGAGACCCAGTACTTC. As protein: CASSGARGKETQYF.

The gene calls are TRBV5-1 and TRBJ2-1; D remains ambiguous. From germline, CDR1 is SGHRS and CDR2 YFSETQ. Trimming removed 2 bases from V and 2 bases from J, with 8 bases in between. This CDR3 contains 14 residues. Written as DNA, the CDR3 is TGCGCCAGCAGCTTACTTAGTACCTACAATGAGCAGTTCTTC. Translated, it gives CASSLLSTYNEQFF.

In regard to this clonotype: A read error is possible here, since a much larger clone lies one base away. The chain combines TRBV28 with TRBJ2-2; TRBD2 aligns across 7 bases. The trim removed 2 bases at V and 8 bases at J, leaving 17 bases unmatched. Germline V CDR1 and CDR2: MDHEN, SYDVKM. The length of the CDR3 is 18 residues. CDR3 sequence reads: CASSLPHVVYGGSGELFF. In DNA form, the CDR3 reads TGTGCCAGCAGTTTACCCCACGTGGTCTACGGGGGGAGTGGGGAGCTGTTTTTT.

In its sample, this clonotype was seen many times. This chain connects TRBV6-2 or TRBV6-3 to TRBJ2-2; possibly TRBD1 for D (5 bases). V shed 5 bases and J shed 1 base, with 8 bases lying between them. The CDR3 contains 14 residues. CDR1 is MNHEY, CDR2 SVGEGT, per germline. The CDR3 loop is CASSMTVNTGELFF. As DNA, the CDR3 is TGTGCCAGCAGTATGACAGTGAACACCGGGGAGCTGTTTTTT.

This clonotype has at least ten counts. J is TRBJ1-1 and V is TRBV20-1; no firm D call. CDR1 and CDR2 (germline): DFQATT, SNEGSKA (reference sequence). There are 13 residues in the CDR3. V lost 5 bases and J 6 bases, leaving 16 bases between the germline ends. The chain's CDR3 is CSAGVPGGPEAFF. The CDR3 DNA reads as TGCAGTGCTGGGGTACCTGGAGGGCCTGAAGCTTTCTTT.

The rearrangement uses TRBV28 and TRBJ2-4; 12 positions agree with TRBD2. Near its end, the DNA agrees better with TRBJ2-1, so the J call may be wrong. This CDR3 has 13 residues. The germline gives CDR1 MDHEN, CDR2 SYDVKM. The CDR3 sequence: CASSLLAGGPQFF. Here the CDR3 DNA reads TGTGCCAGCAGTTTGCTAGCGGGAGGGCCTCAGTTCTTC.

Only a few counts were recorded for this clonotype. The chain couples TRBV14 to TRBJ2-3; possible D gene TRBD2, 5 bases. The CDR3 has 17 residues. CDR1 and CDR2 (germline): SGHDN, FVKESK. V was pared by 0 bases and J by 2 bases, with 15 bases between. CDR3 sequence reads: CASSQDRAWRATDTQYF. The CDR3 bases are TGTGCCAGCAGCCAAGATAGGGCCTGGCGGGCCACAGATACGCAGTATTTT.

The chain couples TRBV12-3 or TRBV12-4 to TRBJ2-7; D is unresolved. The CDR3 has 12 residues. V dropped 3 bases and J dropped 8 bases, with 11 bases sitting between them. The CDR3 sequence is CASSFDPPKQYF. The CDR3 nucleotides read TGTGCCAGCAGTTTCGACCCCCCAAAGCAGTACTTC.

This clonotype was observed at least ten times. The chain uses TRBV12-3 or TRBV12-4 and TRBJ1-1, with 9 bases that match TRBD1. The CDR3 contains 15 residues. Trimming removed 5 bases from V and 0 bases from J; junction bases left unmatched: 4. CDR3: CASSPWTGVNTEAFF. The CDR3 coding sequence is TGTGCCAGCAGTCCATGGACAGGGGTGAACACTGAAGCTTTCTTT.

Note on this clonotype: One end of the junction varies from germline; a read error may be responsible. V is TRBV28 and J is TRBJ2-7, with D perhaps matching TRBD1 (5 bases). Looked up from germline, CDR1 is MDHEN and CDR2 is SYDVKM. This CDR3 spans 12 amino acids. The CDR3 bases are TGTGCCAGCAGTTTAAGGGGATACGAGCATTACTTC. Encoded protein: CASSLRGYEHYF.

About this clonotype: This may stem from a read error, because a much larger clone lies one nucleotide away. The gene calls are TRBV20-1 and TRBJ2-3; TRBD2 matches at 13 bases. The V and J ends lost 6 bases and 1 base, in that order; junction bases with no gene match: 7. Germline-derived CDR1 and CDR2 are DFQATT and SNEGSKA (reference sequence). The CDR3 totals 16 residues. This CDR3 reads CSAQLAGGGGTDTQYF. Here the CDR3 DNA reads TGCAGTGCACAACTAGCGGGAGGGGGGGGCACAGATACGCAGTATTTT.

V gene TRBV30 combines with J gene TRBJ1-3; 7 bases line up with TRBD1. CDR3 length equals 14 residues. The V and J ends lost 3 bases and 0 bases, in that order; junction bases with no gene match: 2. Germline V CDR1 and CDR2: GTSNPN, SVGIG (reference sequence). This CDR3 reads CAWSPGGSGNTIYF. The CDR3 nucleotides read TGTGCCTGGAGCCCAGGGGGCTCTGGAAACACCATATATTTT.

The chain joins TRBV6-1 to TRBJ2-7, with unresolved D. The CDR3 is made up of 14 amino acids. The germline CDR1 and CDR2 sequences are MNHNS and SASEGT. V lost 1 base to trimming and J lost 0 bases, with 7 bases between them. CDR3 sequence: CASSEVGTSYEQYF. The CDR3 nucleotides are TGTGCCAGCAGTGAAGTCGGCACCTCCTACGAGCAGTACTTC.

The chain recombines TRBV24-1 with TRBJ2-1; 11 bases are a match to TRBD1. V dropped 3 bases and J dropped 8; count of bases not matched to a gene: 14. The CDR3 runs 18 residues. Germline lookup yields CDR1 KGHDR and CDR2 SFDVKD. The CDR3 loop reads CATSDRTGGDLFGDEQFF. The DNA for the CDR3 is TGTGCCACCAGTGATAGGACAGGGGGCGATCTCTTCGGCGATGAGCAGTTCTTC.

This clonotype has only one observation. The chain uses TRBV7-2 and TRBJ1-2; 8 nucleotides line up with TRBD1. Trimming at V came to 5 bases and at J to 3 bases, leaving 5 bases not matched to a gene. This CDR3 is 14 amino acids long. The V gene's germline CDR1 is SGHTA and CDR2 FQGNSA. The CDR3 DNA reads as TGTGCCAGCAGCCTGACAGGGGCGGACTATGGCTACACCTTC. Translation: CASSLTGADYGYTF.

This clonotype was seen many times. The J gene is TRBJ1-1, the V gene TRBV12-3 or TRBV12-4; 7 nucleotides line up with TRBD1. Trimming removed 7 bases from V and 2 bases from J; junction bases left unmatched: 10. The CDR3 covers 15 residues. The CDR3 loop reads CASTPGTERNTEAFF. The CDR3 coding sequence is TGTGCCAGCACCCCCGGGACAGAACGTAACACTGAAGCTTTCTTT.

This clonotype was counted at least ten times. CDR3 region: CASSFFSGANVLTF. CDR3 in DNA: TGTGCCAGCAGTTTTTTTTCTGGGGCCAACGTCCTGACTTTC. The chain carries TRBV28 and TRBJ2-6; D call uncertain. This CDR3 has 14 residues. Germline CDR1 and CDR2: MDHEN and SYDVKM. Trimming removed 3 bases from V and 1 base from J, with 4 bases in between.

This clonotype was detected many times. The chain has TRBV28 and TRBJ2-7; 8 positions match TRBD2. Looked up from germline, CDR1 is MDHEN and CDR2 is SYDVKM. The CDR3 runs to 16 residues. V lost 6 bases, J lost 0 bases, and 10 bases stayed unmatched. The CDR3 DNA sequence: TGTGCCAGCAGACTAGACCCAGCGGGAGCCTCCTACGAGCAGTACTTC. It yields the protein CASRLDPAGASYEQYF.

The genes are TRBV28 and TRBJ2-1; D possibly uses TRBD1 or TRBD2 (5 bases each). Between the trimmed V and J ends, which lost 7 bases and 5 bases, there was a span of 12 bases. This CDR3 has 13 amino acids. Germline CDR1 and CDR2: MDHEN and SYDVKM. CDR3 DNA sequence: TGTGCCAGCACCCCGGGACGAAACAATGAGCAGTTCTTC. It codes for CASTPGRNNEQFF.

In this sample, this clonotype turned up many times. The chain couples TRBV6-2 or TRBV6-3 to TRBJ2-2; D uncertain. This CDR3 is 11 amino acids long. The ends were cut back, 4 bases at V and 7 bases at J, with 4 bases in the middle. CDR1 is MNHEY, CDR2 SVGEGT, per germline. The CDR3: CASSSVGELFF. DNA of the CDR3: TGTGCCAGCAGTTCTGTCGGGGAGCTGTTTTTT.

This clonotype has only a few counts. The chain uses TRBV5-5 and TRBJ2-7, with D possibly TRBD1 on 6 matching bases. Per the germline V gene, CDR1 is SGHKS and CDR2 is YYEKEE (reference sequence). The CDR3 loop spans 15 amino acids. V was pared by 1 base and J by 3 bases, with 14 bases between. CDR3 loop: CASSLFRGSRYEQYF. In nucleotides, the CDR3 is TGTGCCAGCAGCTTGTTTAGGGGGAGTCGCTACGAGCAGTACTTC.

This clonotype was seen many times. V gene TRBV2 combines with J gene TRBJ2-2; 7 nucleotides agree with TRBD2. V dropped 6 bases and J dropped 0; count of bases not matched to a gene: 7. CDR1 is SNHLY, CDR2 FYNNEI, per germline. The CDR3 runs 16 residues. CDR3 in amino acids: CASRTAGDPNTGELFF. CDR3 coding DNA: TGTGCCAGCAGGACGGCGGGAGACCCGAACACCGGGGAGCTGTTTTTT. Based on the CDR3 plus reference TRBV2 and TRBJ2-2, the full variable domain is EPEVTQTPSHQVTQMGQEVILRCVPISNHLYFYWYRQILGQKVEFLVSFYNNEISEKSEIFDDQFSVERPDGSNFTLKIRSTKLEDSAMYFCASRTAGDPNTGELFFGEGSRLTVL.

In this sample, this clonotype turned up many times. The V and J genes are TRBV6-2 or TRBV6-3 and TRBJ2-1, with 9 bases lining up with TRBD2. Germline assignment: CDR1 MNHEY and CDR2 SVGEGT. The length of the CDR3 is 16 residues. V was clipped by 1 base and J by 8 bases; unmatched bases: 9. CDR3 nucleotides: TGTGCCAGCAGTTACTGGAGGCTAGCGGGATCTGATGAGCAGTTCTTC. This gives the protein CASSYWRLAGSDEQFF.

The chain recombines TRBV12-3 or TRBV12-4 with TRBJ1-6; D uncertain. V shed 3 bases and J shed 4 bases, with 13 bases lying between them. This CDR3 region has 16 residues. CDR3 nucleotides: TGTGCCAGCAGTTTCGGCAGCCCGAATTATAATTCACCCCTCCACTTT. Translated: CASSFGSPNYNSPLHF.

This clonotype was counted many times. The chain combines TRBV27 with TRBJ2-7; D may be TRBD2 (7 bases). Looked up from germline, CDR1 is MNHEY and CDR2 is SMNVEV (reference sequence). The CDR3 covers 15 residues. V gave up 4 bases and J gave up 8 bases, with 21 bases separating them. CDR3 DNA sequence: TGTGCCAGCAGTTCCTACGTGGGGGCTAGCGGCAAGCAGTACTTC. Protein product: CASSSYVGASGKQYF.